The entry that follows covers one TCR beta chain sequence. What it binds is unknown. These data originate in a study of identical twins. Study-level results: There was more out-of-frame TCR alpha sharing in monozygotic twins than models estimated.

With template switching, a universal primer site was added, and the cDNA carried unique molecular identifiers. TCRdb independently ran MiXCR on the 5' RACE reads; one entry per CDR3 protein. The repertoire consists of 550,000 to 700,000 distinct CDR3 sequences, with approximately 10% occurring once and the leading ten covering roughly 3%. The CDR3 spans 15 residues. CDR1 and CDR2 from the germline V gene are DFQATT and SNEGSKA (reference sequence). Trimming removed 3 bases from V and 0 bases from J; junction bases left unmatched: 7. This same sample was also taken into another study, of yellow fever vaccine responses in identical twins.

The chain combines TRBV20-1 with TRBJ2-7; TRBD2 aligns across 8 bases. The receptor comes from a woman aged 18 to 35 in good health. Source material: PBMCs. CDR3: CSASPGLGSSYEQYF. CDR3 nucleotide sequence: TGCAGTGCTAGCCCGGGACTAGGTTCCTCCTACGAGCAGTACTTC.